Listed below are T cell receptor beta chains from one sample, sequenced in a study of T-cell reconstitution after alpha-beta-depleted transplantation in children. In TCRdb, the PCR reads were re-called with MiXCR into one record per CDR3 protein. The sample lists about 610,000 distinct CDR3 sequences, 27% seen once, with 35% to 40% in the top ten. Sample: PBMCs, taken before TCRalphabeta/CD19-depleted stem cell transplant. These receptors were taken from a boy under three years old with Wiskott-Aldrich syndrome, due to receive a stem cell transplant. Each CDR3 is given with its conserved first and last residue. Each record gives: V gene, CDR3 protein.

>TRBV12-3/TRBV12-4
CASSFPMGVAGGYNEQFF
>TRBV6-2/TRBV6-3
CASSHLLTGYEQYF
>TRBV2
CASSEVGAWGEQFF
>TRBV5-1
CASSLDDGRAGQYF
>TRBV28
CASSFGGQLGAFF
>TRBV5-1
CASSYTINQPQHF
>TRBV5-1
CASRLDRAETQYF
>TRBV12-3/TRBV12-4
CASSLIVGYQETQYF
>TRBV10-3
CAISESGKIGELFF
>TRBV7-2
CASSVGTFYNEQFF
>TRBV10-3
CAISLGQGPSEQYF
>TRBV29-1
CSGDRGDEQFF
>TRBV6-5
CASSYSGTGRNTEAFF
>TRBV5-1
CGPFRDSRTSGGGNEQFF
>TRBV28
CASSFMGQGALYTQYF
>TRBV20-1
CSARKREWLGEQFF
>TRBV5-1
CASEPTGSTDTQYF
>TRBV10-3
CAISAGVLFNEQFF
>TRBV9
CASSEGGPDEQFF
>TRBV27
CASSLLGRRLPSGYTF
>TRBV20-1
CSASLAEPYEQYF
>TRBV12-3/TRBV12-4
CASTSGGLQATQYF
>TRBV5-1
CASGTSGTISGELFF
>TRBV9
CASSVGHANTGELFF
>TRBV12-3/TRBV12-4
CASTQLTTDTQYF
>TRBV5-4
CASTIIGGASEQYF
>TRBV12-3/TRBV12-4
CASSLASGRGNEQFF
>TRBV5-1
CASSLQKYQETQYF
>TRBV3-1
CASCSRASGSVWINEQFF
>TRBV5-1
CASSQADPTFGGEQYF
>TRBV27
CASSMGRASYEQYF
>TRBV27
CASSLFGLGTQHTQYF
>TRBV5-1
CASSLATIDTEAFF
>TRBV20-1
CSAPYWAGGGEQFF
>TRBV5-1
CASSLGWEDTEAFF
>TRBV20-1
CSARDTQETQYF
>TRBV7-9
CASSFVPLAGGEETQYF
>TRBV12-3/TRBV12-4
CASGGGDEQYF
>TRBV7-7
CASSLFYGATEAFF
>TRBV10-3
CAISGLMNTEAFF
>TRBV24-1
CATSASGGETQYF
>TRBV7-7
CASSFRDTRSYNEQFF
>TRBV20-1
CSARDPGANVLTF
>TRBV12-3/TRBV12-4
CASSSDRGGYTF
>TRBV18
CASSSLAGDSYNEQFF
>TRBV20-1
CSAPWTVQETQYF